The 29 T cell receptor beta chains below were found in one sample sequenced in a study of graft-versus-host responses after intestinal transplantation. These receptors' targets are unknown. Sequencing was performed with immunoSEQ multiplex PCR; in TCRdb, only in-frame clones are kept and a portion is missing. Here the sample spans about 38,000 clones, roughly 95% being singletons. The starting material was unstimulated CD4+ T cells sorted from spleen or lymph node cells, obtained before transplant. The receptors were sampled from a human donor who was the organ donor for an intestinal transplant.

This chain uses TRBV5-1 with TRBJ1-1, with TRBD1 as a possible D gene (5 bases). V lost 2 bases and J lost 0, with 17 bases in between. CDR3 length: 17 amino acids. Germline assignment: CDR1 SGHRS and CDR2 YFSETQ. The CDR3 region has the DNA TGCGCCAGCAGCTTAATAGGGACTGCCTCCATGAACACTGAAGCTTTCTTT. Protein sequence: CASSLIGTASMNTEAFF.

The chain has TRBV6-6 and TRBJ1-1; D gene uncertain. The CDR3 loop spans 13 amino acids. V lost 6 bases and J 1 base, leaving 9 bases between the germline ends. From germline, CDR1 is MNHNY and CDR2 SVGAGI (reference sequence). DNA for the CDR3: TGTGCCAGCAGAGGTTTCTCGAACACTGAAGCTTTCTTT. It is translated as CASRGFSNTEAFF.

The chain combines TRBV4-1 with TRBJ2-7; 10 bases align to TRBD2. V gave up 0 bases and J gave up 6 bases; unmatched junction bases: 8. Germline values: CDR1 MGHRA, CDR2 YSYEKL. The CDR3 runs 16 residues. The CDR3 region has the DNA TGCGCCAGCAGCCAAGAATTTCTACTAGCGGGAAGCGAGCAGTACTTC. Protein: CASSQEFLLAGSEQYF.

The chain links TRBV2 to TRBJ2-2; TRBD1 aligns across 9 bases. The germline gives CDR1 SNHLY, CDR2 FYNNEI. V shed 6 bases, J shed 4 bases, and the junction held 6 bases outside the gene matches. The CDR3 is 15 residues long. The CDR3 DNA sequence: TGTGCCAGCAGGCACGACAGGGGGTCCACCGGGGAGCTGTTTTTT. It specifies CASRHDRGSTGELFF.

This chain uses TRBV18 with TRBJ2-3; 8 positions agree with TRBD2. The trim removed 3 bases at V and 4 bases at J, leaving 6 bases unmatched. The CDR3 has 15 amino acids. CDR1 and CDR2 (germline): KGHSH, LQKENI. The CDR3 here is CASSPLAGPSDTQYF. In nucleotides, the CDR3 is TGTGCCAGCTCACCCTTAGCGGGGCCCTCAGATACGCAGTATTTT.

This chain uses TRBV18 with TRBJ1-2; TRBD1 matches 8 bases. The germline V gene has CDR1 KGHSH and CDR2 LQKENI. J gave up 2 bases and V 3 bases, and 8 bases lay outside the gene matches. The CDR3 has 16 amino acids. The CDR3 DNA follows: TGTGCCAGCTCACCGAACCGAGACAGGGGAAACTATGGCTACACCTTC. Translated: CASSPNRDRGNYGYTF.

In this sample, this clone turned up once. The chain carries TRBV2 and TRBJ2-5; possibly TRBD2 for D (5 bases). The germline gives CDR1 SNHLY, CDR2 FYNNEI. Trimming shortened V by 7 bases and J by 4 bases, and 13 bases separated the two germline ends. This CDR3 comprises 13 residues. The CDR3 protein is CASTKGGGETQYF. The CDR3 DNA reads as TGTGCCAGCACCAAAGGAGGAGGAGAGACCCAGTACTTC.

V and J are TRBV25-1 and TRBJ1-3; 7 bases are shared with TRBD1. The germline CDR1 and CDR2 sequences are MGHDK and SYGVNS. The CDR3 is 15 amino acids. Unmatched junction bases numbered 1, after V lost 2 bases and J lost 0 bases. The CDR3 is CASSEPGGSGNTIYF. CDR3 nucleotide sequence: TGTGCCAGCAGTGAACCAGGGGGCTCTGGAAACACCATATATTTT.

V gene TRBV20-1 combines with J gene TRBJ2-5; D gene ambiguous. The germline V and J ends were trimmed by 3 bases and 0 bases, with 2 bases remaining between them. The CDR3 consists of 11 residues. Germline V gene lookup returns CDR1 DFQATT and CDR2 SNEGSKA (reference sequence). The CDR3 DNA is TGCAGTGCTAGCCACCAAGAGACCCAGTACTTC. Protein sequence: CSASHQETQYF.

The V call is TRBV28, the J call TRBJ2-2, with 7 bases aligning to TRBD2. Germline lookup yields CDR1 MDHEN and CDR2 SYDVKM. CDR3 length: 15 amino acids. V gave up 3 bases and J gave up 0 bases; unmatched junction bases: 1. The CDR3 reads CASSFAGANTGELFF. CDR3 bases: TGTGCCAGCAGTTTCGCGGGGGCGAACACCGGGGAGCTGTTTTTT.

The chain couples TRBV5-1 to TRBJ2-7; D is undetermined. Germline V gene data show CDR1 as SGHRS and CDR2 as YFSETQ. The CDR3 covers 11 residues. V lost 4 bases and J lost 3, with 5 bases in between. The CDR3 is CASSRFYEQYF. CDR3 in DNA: TGCGCCAGCAGCAGGTTCTACGAGCAGTACTTC.

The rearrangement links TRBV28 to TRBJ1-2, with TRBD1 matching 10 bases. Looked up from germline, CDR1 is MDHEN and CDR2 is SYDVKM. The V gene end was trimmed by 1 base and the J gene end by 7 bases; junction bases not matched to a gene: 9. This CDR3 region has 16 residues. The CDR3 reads CASSLYSGTGERGYTF. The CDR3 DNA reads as TGTGCCAGCAGTTTATACAGTGGGACAGGGGAGCGTGGCTACACCTTC.

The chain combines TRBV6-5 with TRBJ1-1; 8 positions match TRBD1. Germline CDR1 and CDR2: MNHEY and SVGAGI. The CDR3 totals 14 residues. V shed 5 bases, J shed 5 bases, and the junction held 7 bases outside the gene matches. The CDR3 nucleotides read TGTGCCAGCAGTACCCAGGGGGCAAGGACTGAAGCTTTCTTT. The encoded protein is CASSTQGARTEAFF.

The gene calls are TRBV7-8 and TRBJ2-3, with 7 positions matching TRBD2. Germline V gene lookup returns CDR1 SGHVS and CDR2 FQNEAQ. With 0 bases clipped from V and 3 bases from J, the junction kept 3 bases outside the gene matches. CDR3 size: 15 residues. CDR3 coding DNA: TGTGCCAGCAGCTTAGCTTGGGGGGGGACAGATACGCAGTATTTT. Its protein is CASSLAWGGTDTQYF.

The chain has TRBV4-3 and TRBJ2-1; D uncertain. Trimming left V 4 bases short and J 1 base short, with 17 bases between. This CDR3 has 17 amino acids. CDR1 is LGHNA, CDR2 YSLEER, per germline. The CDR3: CASSRTLAGASYNEQFF. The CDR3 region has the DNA TGCGCCAGCAGCCGCACTCTGGCAGGCGCATCCTACAATGAGCAGTTCTTC.

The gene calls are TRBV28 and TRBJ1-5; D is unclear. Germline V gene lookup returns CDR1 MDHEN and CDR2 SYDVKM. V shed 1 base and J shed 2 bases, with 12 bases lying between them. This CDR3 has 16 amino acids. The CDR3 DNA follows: TGTGCCAGCAGTTTATACTCCACAGAGGGCAATCAGCCCCAGCATTTT. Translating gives CASSLYSTEGNQPQHF.

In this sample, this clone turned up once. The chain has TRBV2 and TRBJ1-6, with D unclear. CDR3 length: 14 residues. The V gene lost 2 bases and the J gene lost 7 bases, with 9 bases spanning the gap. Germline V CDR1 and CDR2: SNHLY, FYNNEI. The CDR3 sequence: CASSERVGNSPLHF. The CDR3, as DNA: TGTGCCAGCAGTGAAAGGGTAGGGAATTCACCCCTCCACTTT.

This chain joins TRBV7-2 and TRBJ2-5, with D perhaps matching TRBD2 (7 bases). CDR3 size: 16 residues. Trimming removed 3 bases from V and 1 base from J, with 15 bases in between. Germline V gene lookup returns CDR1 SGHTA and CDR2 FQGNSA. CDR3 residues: CASSFPPRGAQETQYF. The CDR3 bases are TGTGCCAGCAGCTTTCCCCCCCGGGGGGCCCAAGAGACCCAGTACTTC.

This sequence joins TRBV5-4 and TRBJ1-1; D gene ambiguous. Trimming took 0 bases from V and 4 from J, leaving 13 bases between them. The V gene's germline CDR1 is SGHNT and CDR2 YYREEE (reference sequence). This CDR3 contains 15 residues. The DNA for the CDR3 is TGTGCCAGCAGCTTGGTCAGACCGGTGGGCACTGAAGCTTTCTTT. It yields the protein CASSLVRPVGTEAFF. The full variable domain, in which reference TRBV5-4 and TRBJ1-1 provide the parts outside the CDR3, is ETGVTQSPTHLIKTRGQQVTLRCSSQSGHNTVSWYQQALGQGPQFIFQYYREEENGRGNFPPRFSGLQFPNYSSELNVNALELDDSALYLCASSLVRPVGTEAFFGQGTRLTVV.

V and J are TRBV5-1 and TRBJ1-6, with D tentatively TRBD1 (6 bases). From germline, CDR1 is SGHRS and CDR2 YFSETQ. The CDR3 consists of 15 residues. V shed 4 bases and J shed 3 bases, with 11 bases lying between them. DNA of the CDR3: TGCGCCAGCAGCCCGCGGACAGTCTATAATTCACCCCTCCACTTT. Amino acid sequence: CASSPRTVYNSPLHF.

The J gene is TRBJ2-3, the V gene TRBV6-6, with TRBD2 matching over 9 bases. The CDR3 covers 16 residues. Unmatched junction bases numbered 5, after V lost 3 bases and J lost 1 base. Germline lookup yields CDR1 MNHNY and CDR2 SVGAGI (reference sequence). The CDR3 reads CASSYWGLAGTDTQYF. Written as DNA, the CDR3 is TGTGCCAGCAGTTATTGGGGACTAGCAGGCACAGATACGCAGTATTTT.

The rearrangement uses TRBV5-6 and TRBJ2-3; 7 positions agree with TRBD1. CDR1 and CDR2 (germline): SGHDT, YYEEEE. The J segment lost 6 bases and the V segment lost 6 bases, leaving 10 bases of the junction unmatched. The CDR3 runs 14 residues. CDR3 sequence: CASTETGVRDTQYF. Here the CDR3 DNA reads TGTGCCAGCACCGAAACAGGGGTTAGGGATACGCAGTATTTT. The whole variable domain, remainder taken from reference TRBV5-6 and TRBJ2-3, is DAGVTQSPTHLIKTRGQQVTLRCSPKSGHDTVSWYQQALGQGPQFIFQYYEEEERQRGNFPDRFSGHQFPNYSSELNVNALLLGDSALYLCASTETGVRDTQYFGPGTRLTVL.

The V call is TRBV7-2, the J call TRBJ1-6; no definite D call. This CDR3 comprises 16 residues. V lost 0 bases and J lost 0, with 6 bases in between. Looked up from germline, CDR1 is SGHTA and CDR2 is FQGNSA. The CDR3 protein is CASSLASSSYNSPLHF. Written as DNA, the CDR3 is TGTGCCAGCAGCTTAGCATCCAGCTCCTATAATTCACCCCTCCACTTT.

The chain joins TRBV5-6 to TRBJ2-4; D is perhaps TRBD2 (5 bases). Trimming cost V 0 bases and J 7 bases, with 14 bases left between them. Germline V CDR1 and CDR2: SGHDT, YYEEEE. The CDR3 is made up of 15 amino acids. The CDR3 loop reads CASSLDGIRRNIQYF. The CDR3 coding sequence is TGTGCCAGCAGCTTGGACGGGATACGGAGGAACATTCAGTACTTC.

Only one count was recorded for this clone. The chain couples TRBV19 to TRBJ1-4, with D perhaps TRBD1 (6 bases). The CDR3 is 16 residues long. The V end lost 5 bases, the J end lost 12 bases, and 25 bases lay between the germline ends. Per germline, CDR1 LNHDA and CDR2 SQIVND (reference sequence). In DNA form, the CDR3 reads TGTGCCAGTAGTGCCATAAGGACAGCCCCCAATGGGGAACTGTTTTTT. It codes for CASSAIRTAPNGELFF. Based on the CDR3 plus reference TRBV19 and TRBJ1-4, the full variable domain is DGGITQSPKYLFRKEGQNVTLSCEQNLNHDAMYWYRQDPGQGLRLIYYSQIVNDFQKGDIAEGYSVSREKKESFPLTVTSAQKNPTAFYLCASSAIRTAPNGELFFGSGTQLSVL.

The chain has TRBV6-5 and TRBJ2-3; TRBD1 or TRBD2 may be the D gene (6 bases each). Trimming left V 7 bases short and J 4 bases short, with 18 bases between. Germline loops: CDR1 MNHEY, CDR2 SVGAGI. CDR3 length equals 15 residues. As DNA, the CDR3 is TGTGCCAGCACGGAGGGGGGTTTAAAGGCAGATACGCAGTATTTT. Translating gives CASTEGGLKADTQYF.

The CDR3 sequence is CASSREGSFQGSYNEQFF. In nucleotides, the CDR3 is TGTGCCAGCAGCCGGGAGGGATCGTTCCAGGGCTCCTACAATGAGCAGTTCTTC. The chain uses TRBV5-4 and TRBJ2-1; TRBD2 matches at 8 bases. The V gene's germline CDR1 is SGHNT and CDR2 YYREEE (reference sequence). The CDR3 sequence is 18 residues long. J gave up 0 bases and V 4 bases, and 12 bases lay outside the gene matches.

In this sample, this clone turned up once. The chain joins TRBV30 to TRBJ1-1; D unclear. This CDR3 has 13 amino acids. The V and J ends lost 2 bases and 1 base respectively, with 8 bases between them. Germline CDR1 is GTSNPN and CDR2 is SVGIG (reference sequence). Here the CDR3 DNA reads TGTGCCTGGAGTCGCATTGGGAACACTGAAGCTTTCTTT. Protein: CAWSRIGNTEAFF.

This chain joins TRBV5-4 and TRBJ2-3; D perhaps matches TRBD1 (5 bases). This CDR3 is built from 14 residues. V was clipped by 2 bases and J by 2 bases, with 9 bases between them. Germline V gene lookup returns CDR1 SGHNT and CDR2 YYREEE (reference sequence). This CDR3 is CASSFQGHTDTQYF. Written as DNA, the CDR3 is TGTGCCAGCAGCTTCCAGGGTCACACAGATACGCAGTATTTT.